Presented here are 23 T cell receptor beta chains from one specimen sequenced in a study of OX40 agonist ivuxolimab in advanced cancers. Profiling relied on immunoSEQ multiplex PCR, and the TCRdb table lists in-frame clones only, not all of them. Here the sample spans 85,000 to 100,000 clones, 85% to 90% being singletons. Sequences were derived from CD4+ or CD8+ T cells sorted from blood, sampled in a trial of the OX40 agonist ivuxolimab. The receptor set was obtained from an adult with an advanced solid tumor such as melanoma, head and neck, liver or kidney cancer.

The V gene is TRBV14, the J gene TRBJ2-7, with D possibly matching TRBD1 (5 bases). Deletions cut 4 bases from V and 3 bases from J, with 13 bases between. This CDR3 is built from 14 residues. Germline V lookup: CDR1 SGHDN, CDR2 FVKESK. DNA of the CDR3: TGTGCCAGCAGCCTGACAGCCTTGGGCTACGAGCAGTACTTC. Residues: CASSLTALGYEQYF.

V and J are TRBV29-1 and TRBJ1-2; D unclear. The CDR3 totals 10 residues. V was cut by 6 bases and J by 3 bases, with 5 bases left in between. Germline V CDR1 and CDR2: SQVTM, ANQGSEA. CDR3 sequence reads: CSVLDYGYTF. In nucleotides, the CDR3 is TGCAGCGTACTTGACTATGGCTACACCTTC.

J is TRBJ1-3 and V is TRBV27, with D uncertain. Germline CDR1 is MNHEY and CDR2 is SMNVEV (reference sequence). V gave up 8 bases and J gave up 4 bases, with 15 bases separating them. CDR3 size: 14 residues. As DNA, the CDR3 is TGTGCCAGCGGGCAAAAGGCGAGAGGAAACACCATATATTTT. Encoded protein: CASGQKARGNTIYF.

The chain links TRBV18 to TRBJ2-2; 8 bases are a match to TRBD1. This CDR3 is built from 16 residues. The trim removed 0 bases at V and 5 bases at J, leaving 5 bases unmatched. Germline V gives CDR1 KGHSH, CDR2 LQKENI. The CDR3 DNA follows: TGTGCCAGCTCACCACCGCGGACAGGGCGAACCGGGGAGCTGTTTTTT. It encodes CASSPPRTGRTGELFF.

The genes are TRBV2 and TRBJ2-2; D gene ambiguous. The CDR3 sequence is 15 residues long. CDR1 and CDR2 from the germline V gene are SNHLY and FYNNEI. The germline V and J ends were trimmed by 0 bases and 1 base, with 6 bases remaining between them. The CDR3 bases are TGTGCCAGCAGTGAAGCGCTTAAGAACACCGGGGAGCTGTTTTTT. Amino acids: CASSEALKNTGELFF.

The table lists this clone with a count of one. The CDR3 loop reads CASSPFPGLGTDTQYF. CDR3 bases: TGTGCCAGCAGCCCCTTCCCGGGACTAGGTACAGATACGCAGTATTTT. This sequence joins TRBV14 and TRBJ2-3, with 8 bases identical to TRBD2. Germline values: CDR1 SGHDN, CDR2 FVKESK. This CDR3 contains 16 residues. J gave up 3 bases and V 4 bases, and 9 bases lay outside the gene matches.

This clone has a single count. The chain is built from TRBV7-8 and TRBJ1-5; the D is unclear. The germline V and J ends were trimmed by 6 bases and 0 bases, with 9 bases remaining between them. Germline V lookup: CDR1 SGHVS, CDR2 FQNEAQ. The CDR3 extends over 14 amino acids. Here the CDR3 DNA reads TGTGCCAGCAGGCGACCTTATAGCAATCAGCCCCAGCATTTT. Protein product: CASRRPYSNQPQHF.

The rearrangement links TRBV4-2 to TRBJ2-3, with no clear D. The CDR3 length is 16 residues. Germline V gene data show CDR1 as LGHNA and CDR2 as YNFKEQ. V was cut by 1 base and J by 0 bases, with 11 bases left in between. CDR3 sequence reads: CASSQGVGTSTDTQYF. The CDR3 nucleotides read TGTGCCAGCAGCCAAGGGGTGGGAACTAGCACAGATACGCAGTATTTT.

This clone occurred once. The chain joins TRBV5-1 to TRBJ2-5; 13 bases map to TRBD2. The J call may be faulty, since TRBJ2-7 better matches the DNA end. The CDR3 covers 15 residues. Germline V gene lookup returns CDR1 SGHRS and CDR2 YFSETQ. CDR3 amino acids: CASRAGTSGVGEQYF. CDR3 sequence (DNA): TGCGCCAGCAGAGCTGGGACTAGCGGGGTTGGCGAGCAGTACTTC.

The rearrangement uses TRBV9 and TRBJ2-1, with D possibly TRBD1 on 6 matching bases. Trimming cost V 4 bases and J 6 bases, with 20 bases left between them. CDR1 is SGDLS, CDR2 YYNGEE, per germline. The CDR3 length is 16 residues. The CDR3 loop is CASSLRPGAPANEQFF. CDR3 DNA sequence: TGTGCCAGCAGCCTTCGTCCAGGGGCCCCAGCCAATGAGCAGTTCTTC.

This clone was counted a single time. In DNA form, the CDR3 reads TGTGCCAGCAGTGAAGAGGGGAACTATGGCTACACCTTC. This codes for CASSEEGNYGYTF. The genes are TRBV6-1 and TRBJ1-2; D perhaps matches TRBD1 (5 bases). Germline CDR1 is MNHNS and CDR2 is SASEGT. The CDR3 sequence is 13 residues long. V lost 1 base, J lost 2 bases, and 5 bases lay in between.

The CDR3 loop reads CASRDRANTGELFF. The DNA for the CDR3 is TGTGCCAGCCGGGACAGGGCTAACACCGGGGAGCTGTTTTTT. This chain links TRBV6-6 with TRBJ2-2, with 9 bases matching TRBD1. Germline CDR1 is MNHNY and CDR2 is SVGAGI (reference sequence). The CDR3 has 14 residues. V was pared by 8 bases and J by 2 bases, with 3 bases of the junction left unmatched.

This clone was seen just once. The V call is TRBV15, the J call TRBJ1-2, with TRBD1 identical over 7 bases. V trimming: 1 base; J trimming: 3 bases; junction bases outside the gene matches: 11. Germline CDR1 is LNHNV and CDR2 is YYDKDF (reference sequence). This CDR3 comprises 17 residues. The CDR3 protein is CATSRGGTVSGDYGYTF. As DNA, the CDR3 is TGTGCCACCAGCAGAGGGGGGACAGTGAGTGGAGACTATGGCTACACCTTC. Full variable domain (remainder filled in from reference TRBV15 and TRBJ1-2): DAMVIQNPRYQVTQFGKPVTLSCSQTLNHNVMYWYQQKSSQAPKLLFHYYDKDFNNEADTPDNFQSRRPNTSFCFLDIRSPGLGDTAMYLCATSRGGTVSGDYGYTFGSGTRLTVV.

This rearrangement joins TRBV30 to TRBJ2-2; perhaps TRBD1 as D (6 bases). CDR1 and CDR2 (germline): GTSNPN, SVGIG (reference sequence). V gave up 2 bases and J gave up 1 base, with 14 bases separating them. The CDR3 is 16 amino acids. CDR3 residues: CAWSQGWAGNTGELFF. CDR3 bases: TGTGCCTGGAGTCAGGGGTGGGCAGGGAACACCGGGGAGCTGTTTTTT.

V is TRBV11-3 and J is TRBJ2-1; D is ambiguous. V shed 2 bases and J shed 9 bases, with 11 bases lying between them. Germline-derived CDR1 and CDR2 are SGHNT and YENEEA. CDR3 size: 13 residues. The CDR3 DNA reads TGTGCCAGCAGCTTAAACCGAGTAAGTGAGCAGTTCTTC. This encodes CASSLNRVSEQFF.

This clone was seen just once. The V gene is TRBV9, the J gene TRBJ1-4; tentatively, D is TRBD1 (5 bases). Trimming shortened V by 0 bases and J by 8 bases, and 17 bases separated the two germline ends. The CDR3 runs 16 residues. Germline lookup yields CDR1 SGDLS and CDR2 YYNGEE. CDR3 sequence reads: CASSVAGGQGGEKLFF. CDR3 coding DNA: TGTGCCAGCAGCGTAGCTGGAGGGCAGGGAGGGGAAAAACTGTTTTTT.

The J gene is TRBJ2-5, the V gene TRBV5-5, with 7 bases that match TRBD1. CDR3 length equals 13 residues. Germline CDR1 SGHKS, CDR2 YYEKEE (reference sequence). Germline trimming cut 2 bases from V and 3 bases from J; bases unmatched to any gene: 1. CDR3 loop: CASSFTGEETQYF. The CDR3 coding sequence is TGTGCCAGCAGCTTTACAGGGGAAGAGACCCAGTACTTC.

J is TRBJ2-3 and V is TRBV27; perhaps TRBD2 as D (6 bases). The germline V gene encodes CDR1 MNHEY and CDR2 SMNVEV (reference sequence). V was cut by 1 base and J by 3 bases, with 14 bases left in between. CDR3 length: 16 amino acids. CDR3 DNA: TGTGCCAGCAGTTTATTTGGCGGGGAGCTAACAGATACGCAGTATTTT. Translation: CASSLFGGELTDTQYF.

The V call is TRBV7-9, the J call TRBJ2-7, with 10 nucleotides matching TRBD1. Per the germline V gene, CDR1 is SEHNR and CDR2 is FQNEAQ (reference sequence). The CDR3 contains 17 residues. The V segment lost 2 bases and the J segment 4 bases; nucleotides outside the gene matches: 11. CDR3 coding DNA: TGTGCCAGCAGCTTACCGTTGAGCCGACAGGGGGCGTACGAGCAGTACTTC. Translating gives CASSLPLSRQGAYEQYF.

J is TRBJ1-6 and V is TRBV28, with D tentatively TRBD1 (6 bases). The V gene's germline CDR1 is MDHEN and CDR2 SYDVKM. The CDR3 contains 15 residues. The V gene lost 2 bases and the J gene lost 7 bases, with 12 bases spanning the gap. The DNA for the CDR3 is TGTGCCAGCAGTTTAGGTGACAGGATGAATTCACCCCTCCACTTT. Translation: CASSLGDRMNSPLHF.

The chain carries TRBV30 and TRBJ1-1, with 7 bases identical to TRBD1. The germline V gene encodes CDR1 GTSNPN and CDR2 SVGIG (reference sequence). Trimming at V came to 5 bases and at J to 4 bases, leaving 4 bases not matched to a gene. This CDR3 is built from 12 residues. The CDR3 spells CAWQTGTTEAFF. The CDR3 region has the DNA TGTGCCTGGCAGACAGGGACCACTGAAGCTTTCTTT.

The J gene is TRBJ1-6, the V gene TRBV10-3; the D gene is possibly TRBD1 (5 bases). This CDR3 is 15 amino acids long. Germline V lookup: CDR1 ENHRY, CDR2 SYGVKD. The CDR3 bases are TGTGCTGCACGCGGGACGGGACTGGCTGAAAAGCCCCTCCACTTT. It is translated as CAARGTGLAEKPLHF.

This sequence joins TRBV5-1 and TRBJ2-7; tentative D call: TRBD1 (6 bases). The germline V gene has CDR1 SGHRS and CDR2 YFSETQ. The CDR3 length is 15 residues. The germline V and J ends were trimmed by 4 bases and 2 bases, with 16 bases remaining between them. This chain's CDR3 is CASSLTGTSTYEQYF. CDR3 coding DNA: TGCGCCAGCAGCCTAACAGGGACCTCCACCTACGAGCAGTACTTC.